These T cell receptor beta chains were read from a single sample in a study of shared clonotypes between healthy human individuals. The table came from immunoSEQ multiplex PCR; TCRdb's copy has only in-frame clones and leaves some out. This repertoire shows about half a million clones, over 60% found once; its top ten account for 12%. Sequencing used PBMCs. The receptor set was obtained from a woman aged 40 to 50 in good health. Some clones in this sample may be carry-over from other donors' samples. Both conserved end residues are part of each CDR3. D genes are given only for firm matches. Size is omitted from some rows. Given values are once, few, many or a class for expanded clones.

len,v_gene,j_gene,d_gene,abundance,CDR3nt,CDR3aa
13,TRBV30,TRBJ1-2,TRBD1,-,TGTGCCTGGAGTGGTGCAGCACAGGGGGGCGAAACCTTC,CAWSGAAQGGETF
14,TRBV4-3,TRBJ2-7,-,-,TGCGCCAGCAGCCCCTCCCGCCACAACTACGAGCAGTACTTC,CASSPSRHNYEQYF
16,TRBV11-2,TRBJ2-1,TRBD2,-,TGTGCCAGCAGCCCGTACCGTAGCGGGATTGGGGATGAGCAGTTCTTC,CASSPYRSGIGDEQFF
15,TRBV7-8,TRBJ1-4,-,-,TGTGCCAGCAGCTCCCCGAGGGCGGGTCTCGGAAAACTGTTTTTT,CASSSPRAGLGKLFF
15,TRBV18,TRBJ1-5,TRBD1,-,TGTGCCAGCCCACCAGACAGGGGGGACAATCAGCCCCAGCATTTT,CASPPDRGDNQPQHF
13,TRBV9,TRBJ1-1,-,-,TGTGCCAGCAGCGCCACAGTTAGCACTGAAGCTTTCTTT,CASSATVSTEAFF
20,TRBV4-2,TRBJ2-7,TRBD1,-,TGTGCCAGCAGCGAACAGATTGGGACAGGGAGGCCGGGAGGAGCGTGGCAGCAGTACTTC,CASSEQIGTGRPGGAWQQYF
13,TRBV2,TRBJ1-3,-,-,TGTGCCAGCGGGAGAAACTCTGGAAACACCATATATTTT,CASGRNSGNTIYF
13,TRBV30,TRBJ1-1,-,-,TGTGCCTGGAGTGTGTCTGGGAGCACTGAAGCTTTCTTT,CAWSVSGSTEAFF
17,TRBV11-2,TRBJ2-7,-,-,TGTGCCAGCAGCTTAGGGCTTCAGAGGGGAAGGGCTTTGGGGCAGTACTTC,CASSLGLQRGRALGQYF
18,TRBV7-9,TRBJ2-7,TRBD2,-,TGTGCCAGCAGCTTAGGGACTAGCGGGAGGGCCCGCTCCTACGAGCAGTACTTC,CASSLGTSGRARSYEQYF
15,TRBV7-8,TRBJ1-5,-,many,TGTGCCACCGCACCACTGGACGGGGGCAATCAGCCCCAGCATTTT,CATAPLDGGNQPQHF
17,TRBV10-3,TRBJ2-5,TRBD2,-,TGTGCCATCAGTTCAGGACTAGCGGGAGTTGATCAAGAGACCCAGTACTTC,CAISSGLAGVDQETQYF
12,TRBV6-6,TRBJ2-5,-,few,TGTGCCAGCAGTTACGGGGAAGAGACCCAGTACTTC,CASSYGEETQYF
14,TRBV15,TRBJ2-3,-,-,TGTGCCACCAGCAGAGATGGACGCCGAGATACGCAGTATTTT,CATSRDGRRDTQYF
15,TRBV2,TRBJ1-5,-,-,TGTGCCAGCAGGGGTACAGGAGAACTCAATCAGCCCCAGCATTTT,CASRGTGELNQPQHF
18,TRBV6-4,TRBJ2-3,-,-,TGTGCCAGCAGCCCACTCATTTCCCTCGCTGTGAACACAGATACGCAGTATTTT,CASSPLISLAVNTDTQYF
12,TRBV2,TRBJ1-1,-,-,TGTGCCAGCAGTGTCGACAACACTGAAGCTTTCTTT,CASSVDNTEAFF
14,TRBV29-1,TRBJ2-7,-,-,TGCAGCGTTGAATCGGGAAGGGGGGGTGACGAGCAGTACTTC,CSVESGRGGDEQYF
14,TRBV29-1,TRBJ2-2,TRBD2,-,TGCAGCGTGGGACTAGCGGGATACACCGGGGAGCTGTTTTTT,CSVGLAGYTGELFF
13,TRBV7-3,TRBJ2-3,-,-,TGTGCCAGCAGCCGCGGGTACACAGATACGCAGTATTTT,CASSRGYTDTQYF
15,TRBV7-2,TRBJ2-4,-,once,TGTGCCAGCAGCCCCGGGCCCATAGCCAAAAACATTCAGTACTTC,CASSPGPIAKNIQYF
14,TRBV6-1,TRBJ2-1,-,once,TGTGCCAGCAGTGAAGCTGGGAGTTTCAATGAGCAGTTCTTC,CASSEAGSFNEQFF
13,TRBV28,TRBJ2-7,-,few,TGTGCCAGCAGTAGGACTTTCTCCTACGAGCAGTACTTC,CASSRTFSYEQYF
13,TRBV6-4,TRBJ1-2,-,-,TGTGCCAGCAGTGAGGGCGGAAACTATGGCTACACCTTC,CASSEGGNYGYTF
14,TRBV19,TRBJ1-2,-,once,TGTGCCAGTAGTTTGGCAGGCTACGAGGGTGGCTACACCTTC,CASSLAGYEGGYTF
14,TRBV28,TRBJ1-5,-,-,TGTGCCAGCAGTTTAACAGGGCCCAATCAGCCCCAGCATTTT,CASSLTGPNQPQHF
13,TRBV7-7,TRBJ2-5,-,-,TGTGCCAGCAGCTTAGGGCTGCAAGAGACCCAGTACTTC,CASSLGLQETQYF
12,TRBV28,TRBJ2-7,TRBD1,-,TGTGCCACCAGGACAGGGTTGGTCGAGCAGTACTTC,CATRTGLVEQYF
13,TRBV5-1,TRBJ2-5,-,-,TGCGCCAGCAGCCCCCGGACAGAAGAGACCCAGTACTTC,CASSPRTEETQYF